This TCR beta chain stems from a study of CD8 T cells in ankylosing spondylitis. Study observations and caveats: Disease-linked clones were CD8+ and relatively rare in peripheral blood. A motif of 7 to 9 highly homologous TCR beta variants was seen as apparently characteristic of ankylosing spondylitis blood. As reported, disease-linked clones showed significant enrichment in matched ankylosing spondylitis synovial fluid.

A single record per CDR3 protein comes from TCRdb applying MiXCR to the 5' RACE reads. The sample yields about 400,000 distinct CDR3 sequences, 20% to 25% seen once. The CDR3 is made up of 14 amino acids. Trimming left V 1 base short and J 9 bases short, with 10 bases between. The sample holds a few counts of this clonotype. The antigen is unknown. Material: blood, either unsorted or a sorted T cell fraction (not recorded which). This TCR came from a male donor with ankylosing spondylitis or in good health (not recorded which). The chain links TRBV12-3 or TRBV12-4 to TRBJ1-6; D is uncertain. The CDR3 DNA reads TGTGCCAGCAGTTTAGGATCGGCAGCTTCACCCCTCCACTTT. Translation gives CASSLGSAASPLHF.